The rows below give T cell receptor beta chains drawn from one sample of a study of CD8+CD57+ T cells in acquired aplastic anemia. TCRdb reprocessed the reads via MiXCR and lists one record per CDR3 protein. The table lists approximately 160,000 distinct CDR3 sequences, over 40% of them singletons, with roughly 3.5% in the top ten. The sample consisted of sorted CD4+, CD8+, or CD8+CD57+ T cells (not recorded which) from PBMCs. Receptors originate from a human donor with aplastic anemia. The CDR3 runs from the conserved cysteine through the conserved F or W. The D gene is left open where the match is weak. The size entry is marked missing in some rows and otherwise reads once, few, many or a size class.

cdr3_aa: CASRERTGDGYTF
cdr3_nt: TGTGCCAGTAGGGAAAGGACAGGGGATGGCTACACCTTC
v_call: TRBV19
j_call: TRBJ1-2
clone_size: .
d_call: TRBD1

cdr3_aa: CASSPESYNEQFF
cdr3_nt: TGTGCCAGCAGCCCCGAGAGCTACAATGAGCAGTTCTTC
v_call: TRBV7-2
j_call: TRBJ2-1
clone_size: .
d_call: .

cdr3_aa: CASSYRTTDTEAFF
cdr3_nt: TGTGCCAGCAGTTACAGGACAACGGACACTGAAGCTTTCTTT
v_call: TRBV6-5
j_call: TRBJ1-1
clone_size: many
d_call: .

cdr3_aa: CSVEASGRFF
cdr3_nt: TGCAGCGTTGAGGCGTCAGGGCGGTTCTTT
v_call: TRBV29-1
j_call: TRBJ1-1
clone_size: .
d_call: .

cdr3_aa: CASSDRGGQPQHF
cdr3_nt: TGTGCCAGCAGTGACAGGGGGGGACAGCCCCAGCATTTT
v_call: TRBV2
j_call: TRBJ1-5
clone_size: .
d_call: TRBD1

cdr3_aa: CAISRLAGGSQETQYF
cdr3_nt: TGTGCCATCAGTCGACTAGCGGGAGGCTCCCAAGAGACCCAGTACTTC
v_call: TRBV10-3
j_call: TRBJ2-5
clone_size: once
d_call: TRBD2

cdr3_aa: CASSRSGHLNTEAFF
cdr3_nt: TGTGCCAGCAGCCGCTCGGGACACCTGAACACTGAAGCTTTCTTT
v_call: TRBV5-4
j_call: TRBJ1-1
clone_size: .
d_call: .

cdr3_aa: CATSRGGPNTGELFF
cdr3_nt: TGTGCCACCAGCAGAGGTGGTCCGAACACCGGGGAGCTGTTTTTT
v_call: TRBV15
j_call: TRBJ2-2
clone_size: .
d_call: .

cdr3_aa: CASSSRTGGAGSYGYTF
cdr3_nt: TGTGCCAGTAGTTCTCGGACAGGGGGCGCAGGGAGCTATGGCTACACCTTC
v_call: TRBV19
j_call: TRBJ1-2
clone_size: many
d_call: TRBD1

cdr3_aa: CATSSGTSVNNEQFF
cdr3_nt: TGTGCCACCAGCAGCGGGACTAGCGTTAACAATGAGCAGTTCTTC
v_call: TRBV15
j_call: TRBJ2-1
clone_size: .
d_call: TRBD2

cdr3_aa: CASSGTDRGHHPDTQYF
cdr3_nt: TGTGCCAGCAGCGGCACTGACAGGGGGCATCACCCAGATACGCAGTATTTT
v_call: TRBV9
j_call: TRBJ2-3
clone_size: .
d_call: TRBD1

cdr3_aa: CATSDHDGFYGYTF
cdr3_nt: TGTGCCACCAGTGACCATGACGGGTTCTATGGCTACACCTTC
v_call: TRBV24-1
j_call: TRBJ1-2
clone_size: .
d_call: .

cdr3_aa: CSVDWGTGANVLTF
cdr3_nt: TGCAGCGTTGACTGGGGTACTGGGGCCAACGTCCTGACTTTC
v_call: TRBV29-1
j_call: TRBJ2-6
clone_size: .
d_call: .

cdr3_aa: CASSESRQGTQETQYF
cdr3_nt: TGTGCCAGCAGTGAAAGTAGACAGGGAACTCAAGAGACCCAGTACTTC
v_call: TRBV6-1
j_call: TRBJ2-5
clone_size: few
d_call: TRBD1

cdr3_aa: CASSRGGTGVEKLFF
cdr3_nt: TGTGCCAGCAGCCGCGGAGGGACAGGAGTTGAAAAACTGTTTTTT
v_call: TRBV7-3
j_call: TRBJ1-4
clone_size: .
d_call: TRBD1

cdr3_aa: CASTGSGNGETQYF
cdr3_nt: TGTGCCAGCACGGGTAGCGGGAACGGAGAGACCCAGTACTTC
v_call: TRBV2
j_call: TRBJ2-5
clone_size: .
d_call: TRBD2

cdr3_aa: CASRRTGNSDTQYF
cdr3_nt: TGTGCCAGCAGAAGGACAGGGAATTCAGATACGCAGTATTTT
v_call: TRBV6-1
j_call: TRBJ2-3
clone_size: many
d_call: TRBD1

cdr3_aa: CASSSLGRTANNEQFF
cdr3_nt: TGTGCCAGTAGCAGCCTCGGGAGGACGGCTAACAATGAGCAGTTCTTC
v_call: TRBV19
j_call: TRBJ2-1
clone_size: once
d_call: TRBD2

cdr3_aa: CASSQPGGRRGSRGGELFF
cdr3_nt: TGTGCCAGCAGCCAACCCGGGGGACGTAGGGGGAGTCGAGGCGGGGAGCTGTTTTTT
v_call: TRBV3-1
j_call: TRBJ2-2
clone_size: .
d_call: .

cdr3_aa: CSARGEGYGYTF
cdr3_nt: TGCAGTGCTAGAGGTGAGGGCTATGGCTACACCTTC
v_call: TRBV20-1
j_call: TRBJ1-2
clone_size: many
d_call: .

cdr3_aa: CATGGQGTATLHF
cdr3_nt: TGCGCCACCGGAGGACAGGGGACGGCGACCCTCCACTTT
v_call: TRBV10-2
j_call: TRBJ1-6
clone_size: few
d_call: TRBD1

cdr3_aa: CASSSLEGRDTQYF
cdr3_nt: TGCGCCAGCAGCTCACTCGAGGGGAGGGATACGCAGTATTTT
v_call: TRBV5-1
j_call: TRBJ2-3
clone_size: many
d_call: .